These 2 T cell receptor beta chains were sequenced from one sample in a study of cytomegalovirus exposure and HLA in healthy donors. Vbeta (60) and Jbeta (13) primers were used in the PCR. Data came from immunoSEQ multiplex PCR; TCRdb stores just in-frame clones and leaves some out. Here the sample spans about 160,000 clones, approximately 80% being singletons. Material: PBMCs. The receptors come from a boy between 2 and 10 years old in good health and CMV-seronegative.

This rearrangement joins TRBV7-9 to TRBJ1-3; D may be TRBD1 (5 bases). The germline gives CDR1 SEHNR, CDR2 FQNEAQ (reference sequence). V was clipped by 4 bases and J by 2 bases, with 15 bases between them. CDR3 length equals 16 residues. The DNA for the CDR3 is TGTGCCAGCAGCTATACCCCAGACAGAGCTGGAAACACCATATATTTT. It codes for CASSYTPDRAGNTIYF.

The gene calls are TRBV2 and TRBJ1-1; 9 nucleotides agree with TRBD1. The CDR3 length is 16 residues. Germline V gene sequence: CDR1 SNHLY, CDR2 FYNNEI. V lost 1 base to trimming and J lost 1 base; unmatched junction nucleotides: 4. The CDR3 sequence is CASSEGQGVGNTEAFF. The CDR3 nucleotides are TGTGCCAGCAGTGAAGGACAGGGGGTGGGGAACACTGAAGCTTTCTTT.